These 30 T cell receptor beta chains originate from one sample sequenced in a study of radiotherapy plus CTLA-4 blockade in lung cancer. Produced via immunoSEQ multiplex PCR; TCRdb's table is partial and in-frame only. The top ten hold over 35% of the sample, which has 65,000 to 95,000 clones, roughly 87% seen once. Sequencing used peripheral blood, obtained from a patient treated with radiotherapy plus ipilimumab. The source is a human donor with non-small cell lung cancer that progressed on radiotherapy plus ipilimumab.

The V gene is TRBV2, the J gene TRBJ2-5, with 7 bases fitting TRBD1. The V and J ends lost 1 base and 5 bases, in that order; junction bases with no gene match: 7. Germline assignment: CDR1 SNHLY and CDR2 FYNNEI. CDR3 length: 15 amino acids. The chain's CDR3 is CASSEVRGLAETQYF. CDR3 sequence (DNA): TGTGCCAGCAGTGAAGTGAGGGGGCTAGCCGAGACCCAGTACTTC.

The rearrangement uses TRBV10-3 and TRBJ1-5; no reliable D call. CDR1 is ENHRY, CDR2 SYGVKD, per germline. This CDR3 comprises 14 residues. Trimming shortened V by 0 bases and J by 2 bases, and 5 bases separated the two germline ends. The CDR3 loop reads CAISESQGNQPQHF. In DNA form, the CDR3 reads TGTGCCATCAGTGAGTCTCAGGGCAATCAGCCCCAGCATTTT.

This chain uses TRBV5-1 with TRBJ2-2; the match to TRBD2 covers 9 bases. Trimming cost V 0 bases and J 6 bases; bases outside gene matches: 6. This CDR3 comprises 16 residues. Germline CDR1 SGHRS, CDR2 YFSETQ. The CDR3: CASSLGHGTSSGELFF. As DNA, the CDR3 is TGCGCCAGCAGCTTGGGCCATGGGACTAGCTCCGGGGAGCTGTTTTTT. Complete variable domain (other parts from reference TRBV5-1 and TRBJ2-2): KAGVTQTPRYLIKTRGQQVTLSCSPISGHRSVSWYQQTPGQGLQFLFEYFSETQRNKGNFPGRFSGRQFSNSRSEMNVSTLELGDSALYLCASSLGHGTSSGELFFGEGSRLTVL.

The J gene is TRBJ2-7, the V gene TRBV19; no definite D call. The CDR3 spans 12 residues. Trimming stripped 0 bases from V and 2 bases from J, with 2 bases between. The V gene's germline CDR1 is LNHDA and CDR2 SQIVND (reference sequence). CDR3 DNA sequence: TGTGCCAGTAGTATAGATCCCTACGAGCAGTACTTC. Translating it yields CASSIDPYEQYF.

In the case of this clone: The sample contains more than one DNA sequence encoding this CDR3. The chain couples TRBV6-1 to TRBJ2-7; no clear D. V lost 5 bases and J lost 5, with 7 bases in between. The V gene's germline CDR1 is MNHNS and CDR2 SASEGT. This CDR3 contains 11 residues. CDR3 coding DNA: TGTGCCAGCAGTTACCCCCACGAGCAGTACTTC. This translates into CASSYPHEQYF.

This sequence joins TRBV2 and TRBJ2-1, with a tentative D call TRBD2 (6 bases). Trimming left V 0 bases short and J 8 bases short, with 11 bases between. CDR3 length: 14 amino acids. Germline lookup yields CDR1 SNHLY and CDR2 FYNNEI. The CDR3 loop is CASSEATSSDEQFF. CDR3 bases: TGTGCCAGCAGTGAAGCGACTAGTTCCGATGAGCAGTTCTTC.

The chain is built from TRBV5-4 and TRBJ2-1, with D perhaps matching TRBD1 or TRBD2 (5 bases each). Trimming removed 7 bases from V and 6 bases from J, with 14 bases in between. CDR1 is SGHNT and CDR2 is YYREEE in the germline V gene (reference sequence). CDR3 length equals 13 residues. CDR3 residues: CASPEERGNEQFF. CDR3 sequence (DNA): TGTGCCAGCCCCGAGGAGAGGGGCAATGAGCAGTTCTTC.

V gene TRBV10-3 combines with J gene TRBJ2-3; TRBD1 aligns across 8 bases. The CDR3 length is 16 residues. V lost 0 bases, J lost 3 bases, and 5 bases stayed unmatched. The V gene's germline CDR1 is ENHRY and CDR2 SYGVKD. DNA of the CDR3: TGTGCCATCAGTGAGTCCAAGACAGGGGCGACAGATACGCAGTATTTT. This gives the protein CAISESKTGATDTQYF.

This clone was recorded only once. The chain combines TRBV6-1 with TRBJ2-3; D ambiguous. The V gene lost 2 bases and the J gene lost 3 bases, with 9 bases spanning the gap. From germline, CDR1 is MNHNS and CDR2 SASEGT. The CDR3 contains 14 residues. CDR3 protein: CASSELLGTDTQYF. The CDR3, as DNA: TGTGCCAGCAGTGAACTGCTGGGGACAGATACGCAGTATTTT.

In this sample, this clone is hyperexpanded. V gene TRBV7-3 combines with J gene TRBJ2-1; 9 bases map to TRBD1. CDR3 size: 15 residues. J was trimmed by 6 bases and V by 5 bases; bases with no gene match: 8. Germline CDR1 and CDR2: SGHTA and FQGTGA. CDR3 sequence (DNA): TGTGCCAGCAGCCTCCGGGACAGGGAAATCAATGAGCAGTTCTTC. Translated: CASSLRDREINEQFF.

The chain couples TRBV6-5 to TRBJ1-2; D remains unclear. The germline V gene has CDR1 MNHEY and CDR2 SVGAGI. The CDR3 totals 15 residues. Trimming cost V 4 bases and J 2 bases, with 14 bases left between them. This CDR3 reads CASSSLAGSNYGYTF. The CDR3 nucleotides are TGTGCCAGCAGTTCCCTCGCGGGGTCAAACTATGGCTACACCTTC.

The chain carries TRBV7-8 and TRBJ2-2; a possible D gene is TRBD1 (6 bases). CDR3 length equals 16 residues. Trimming stripped 5 bases from V and 0 bases from J, with 13 bases between. The germline V gene has CDR1 SGHVS and CDR2 FQNEAQ. CDR3 in DNA: TGTGCCAGCAGCCGATGGGGGCAGGCGAACACCGGGGAGCTGTTTTTT. Translating gives CASSRWGQANTGELFF.

This sequence joins TRBV5-1 and TRBJ2-5; 8 nucleotides match TRBD2. This CDR3 has 16 residues. Germline-derived CDR1 and CDR2 are SGHRS and YFSETQ. V dropped 1 base and J dropped 5; count of bases not matched to a gene: 10. The CDR3 region has the DNA TGCGCCAGCAGCTTGTTTTCAGCGGGAGCGCAGGAGACCCAGTACTTC. Its translation: CASSLFSAGAQETQYF.

V and J are TRBV28 and TRBJ2-1; D is tentatively TRBD1 or TRBD2 (5 bases each). Germline V lookup: CDR1 MDHEN, CDR2 SYDVKM. This CDR3 is built from 11 residues. Trimming shortened V by 7 bases and J by 10 bases, and 11 bases separated the two germline ends. The CDR3 reads CASNIREEQFF. CDR3 sequence (DNA): TGTGCCAGCAACATCAGGGAGGAGCAGTTCTTC.

The V call is TRBV28, the J call TRBJ2-5; tentatively, D is TRBD1 (6 bases). V gave up 5 bases and J gave up 2 bases, with 12 bases separating them. Germline V CDR1 and CDR2: MDHEN, SYDVKM. CDR3 length: 14 amino acids. The CDR3 bases are TGTGCCAGCAGTCCCTGGACAGCGCAAGAGACCCAGTACTTC. Protein product: CASSPWTAQETQYF. The full variable domain, rest sourced from reference TRBV28 and TRBJ2-5, is DVKVTQSSRYLVKRTGEKVFLECVQDMDHENMFWYRQDPGLGLRLIYFSYDVKMKEKGDIPEGYSVSREKKERFSLILESASTNQTSMYLCASSPWTAQETQYFGPGTRLLVL.

The V gene is TRBV30, the J gene TRBJ2-2; the match to TRBD2 covers 8 bases. The CDR3 runs to 15 residues. CDR1 and CDR2 from the germline V gene are GTSNPN and SVGIG (reference sequence). Trimming removed 3 bases from V and 3 bases from J; junction bases left unmatched: 6. CDR3 loop: CAWRPGGVDTGELFF. DNA of the CDR3: TGTGCCTGGAGGCCCGGGGGGGTGGACACCGGGGAGCTGTTTTTT.

The chain employs TRBV11-2 and TRBJ1-2; a possible D gene is TRBD1 (6 bases). V shed 2 bases and J shed 4 bases, with 11 bases lying between them. Germline-derived CDR1 and CDR2 are SGHAT and FQNNGV. This CDR3 is built from 14 residues. The CDR3 DNA sequence: TGTGCCAGCAGCTTAAGTCAGGGGCTCTATGGCTACACCTTC. Amino acid sequence: CASSLSQGLYGYTF.

The chain uses TRBV7-3 and TRBJ2-2, with D perhaps TRBD2 (6 bases). The V end was cut by 0 bases, the J end by 5 bases, with 13 bases between. The germline V gene encodes CDR1 SGHTA and CDR2 FQGTGA. The CDR3 consists of 16 residues. CDR3 nucleotides: TGTGCCAGCAGCTTAACAGGCGGGAAACGTACCGGGGAGCTGTTTTTT. Protein: CASSLTGGKRTGELFF.

This clone appeared once. The J gene is TRBJ2-1, the V gene TRBV5-1; 8 nucleotides agree with TRBD1. Looked up from germline, CDR1 is SGHRS and CDR2 is YFSETQ. The CDR3 length is 15 residues. Trimming took 2 bases from V and 5 from J; bases not matched to a gene: 6. The CDR3 spells CASSFGTGFNNEQFF. The CDR3 bases are TGCGCCAGCAGCTTCGGGACAGGCTTTAACAATGAGCAGTTCTTC.

V gene TRBV10-3 combines with J gene TRBJ2-3; 11 bases align to TRBD2. Germline CDR1 and CDR2: ENHRY and SYGVKD. The trim removed 4 bases at V and 2 bases at J, leaving 8 bases unmatched. CDR3 length equals 17 residues. The CDR3 protein is CAISASTSGINTDTQYF. For the CDR3, the DNA is TGTGCCATCAGTGCCTCGACTAGCGGGATAAACACAGATACGCAGTATTTT.

There are a few counts of this clone. V is TRBV6-1 and J is TRBJ2-7, with 7 positions matching TRBD1. The CDR3 has 14 residues. Per germline, CDR1 MNHNS and CDR2 SASEGT. V was clipped by 1 base and J by 0 bases; unmatched bases: 0. This CDR3 reads CASSEGDSSYEQYF. The CDR3 DNA reads TGTGCCAGCAGTGAAGGGGACAGCTCCTACGAGCAGTACTTC.

The count of this clone is one. The V call is TRBV18, the J call TRBJ1-5; 7 bases map to TRBD1. The CDR3 is made up of 16 amino acids. Trimming removed 2 bases from V and 2 bases from J; junction bases left unmatched: 6. The germline CDR1 and CDR2 sequences are KGHSH and LQKENI. In DNA form, the CDR3 reads TGTGCCAGCTCACCAGGGACAGAAGGCCGCAATCAGCCCCAGCATTTT. This codes for CASSPGTEGRNQPQHF.

The chain links TRBV7-9 to TRBJ2-5; unclear D gene. This CDR3 is built from 11 residues. Per germline, CDR1 SEHNR and CDR2 FQNEAQ (reference sequence). Trimming took off 4 bases at V and 2 bases at J, with 2 bases between the two ends. This CDR3 reads CASSSQETQYF. CDR3 bases: TGTGCCAGCAGCTCACAAGAGACCCAGTACTTC.

This chain links TRBV7-9 with TRBJ2-2; D remains unclear. The CDR3 has 18 residues. CDR1 and CDR2 from the germline V gene are SEHNR and FQNEAQ (reference sequence). The V end lost 2 bases, the J end lost 1 base, and 17 bases lay between the germline ends. The CDR3 DNA reads as TGTGCCAGCAGCTTATCGTACGGCGCTACTATGAACACCGGGGAGCTGTTTTTT. Its protein product is CASSLSYGATMNTGELFF.

The gene calls are TRBV21-1 and TRBJ2-7; no DNA check was done on the table's D call, TRBD1. TRBV21-1 is an annotated pseudogene. The CDR3 extends over 14 amino acids. CDR3 bases: TGTGCCAGCAGCTCCCGGGACAGGGTCTACGAGCAGTACTTC. Residues: CASSSRDRVYEQYF.

In this sample, this clone turned up a few times. This sequence joins TRBV28 and TRBJ1-5; the match to TRBD1 covers 8 bases. Germline V gene lookup returns CDR1 MDHEN and CDR2 SYDVKM. The CDR3 covers 16 residues. J gave up 6 bases and V 2 bases, and 9 bases lay outside the gene matches. The CDR3 DNA reads as TGTGCCAGCAGTTTAGTCCCCACAGGGGGACGTCAGCCCCAGCATTTT. This encodes CASSLVPTGGRQPQHF.

The chain joins TRBV28 to TRBJ2-1, with 13 positions matching TRBD2. Germline CDR1 MDHEN, CDR2 SYDVKM. Trimming removed 5 bases from V and 0 bases from J; junction bases left unmatched: 4. The CDR3 loop spans 17 amino acids. The DNA of the CDR3 is TGTGCCAGCAGTGGGACTAGCGGGACTAGCTCCTACAATGAGCAGTTCTTC. Protein: CASSGTSGTSSYNEQFF.

V usage is TRBV9 and J usage is TRBJ2-7; no reliable D call. The CDR3 sequence is 14 residues long. Trimming left V 0 bases short and J 2 bases short, with 9 bases between. Germline CDR1 is SGDLS and CDR2 is YYNGEE. Here the CDR3 DNA reads TGTGCCAGCAGCGTAGCGGATATTACCTACGAGCAGTACTTC. Translation gives CASSVADITYEQYF.

In this sample, this clone turned up once. The chain carries TRBV5-1 and TRBJ2-1, with D unclear. The CDR3 is 16 amino acids. Trimming shortened V by 3 bases and J by 0 bases, and 13 bases separated the two germline ends. Germline V gene lookup returns CDR1 SGHRS and CDR2 YFSETQ. The CDR3, as DNA: TGCGCCAGCAGCTGGCTTGAGCCGAACTCCTACAATGAGCAGTTCTTC. This translates into CASSWLEPNSYNEQFF.

The rearrangement joins TRBV7-6 to TRBJ2-3, with 7 bases identical to TRBD1. The V gene's germline CDR1 is SGHVS and CDR2 FNYEAQ. CDR3 length equals 15 residues. With V trimmed by 4 bases and J by 3 bases, 7 bases remained unmatched. As DNA, the CDR3 is TGTGCCAGCAGCTCCACCGGGACAGAAACAGATACGCAGTATTTT. Its translation: CASSSTGTETDTQYF.